This T cell receptor (beta chain) was identified during a study of cytomegalovirus exposure and HLA in healthy donors. In the study overall: Ancestry clustering placed about 86% of about 400 genotyped donors in the Caucasian-associated cluster. Notes on the study in general: For cytomegalovirus status, the classifier reportedly gave diagnoses with high specificity and sensitivity. Later findings reportedly placed an Asian-associated ancestry cluster below the approximately 650-donor mean for N-insertions.

The PCR made use of 60 Vbeta and 13 Jbeta primers. The method was immunoSEQ multiplex PCR; TCRdb's version includes in-frame clones alone and lacks a portion of them. In total, the table holds roughly 73,000 clones. The CDR3 has 18 residues. The V gene's germline CDR1 is MGHDK and CDR2 SYGVNS. Details on this clone: Its antigen is as yet unknown.

The origin of this receptor is a man over 45 in good health and CMV-seropositive. J is TRBJ2-5 and V is TRBV25-1; tentative D call: TRBD1 (6 bases). The tail of the sequence fits TRBJ2-7 better, so the J call may be wrong. Sequenced material: PBMCs. The CDR3 bases are TGTGCCAGCGGGCCGGGACAAGGTTGGCTCCTTCCTTCCTACGAGCAGTACTTC. Translating it yields CASGPGQGWLLPSYEQYF.